This is a list of T cell receptor beta chains from one sample in a study of blood T cell repertoires in COVID-19. Data came from immunoSEQ multiplex PCR; TCRdb stores just in-frame clones and leaves some out. The top ten hold roughly 2.5% of the sample, which has just over 250,000 clones, more than 75% seen once. Sequencing was carried out using peripheral blood. The source of these receptors is a woman aged 45-59 years with acute or convalescent COVID-19. The CDR3 runs from the conserved cysteine through the conserved F or W. The D gene is left open where the match is weak. Clone size, where shown, is once, few, many, or a class for clones that have expanded.

>-|TRBV6-5|-|TRBJ2-3
CASRDSFTDTQYF
TGTGCCAGCAGGGACAGTTTCACAGATACGCAGTATTTT
>-|TRBV4-3|-|TRBJ2-7
CASSDLTGYEQYF
TGCGCCAGCAGCGACCTGACAGGATACGAGCAGTACTTC
>-|TRBV7-2|-|TRBJ2-2
CASSLVGGGELFF
TGTGCCAGCAGCTTAGTGGGAGGCGGGGAGCTGTTTTTT
>TRBD1|TRBV19|-|TRBJ2-1
CASSQIARGRDEQFF
TGTGCCAGTAGTCAGATAGCCAGGGGGCGCGATGAGCAGTTCTTC
>TRBD1|TRBV2|-|TRBJ1-4
CASSAAGGAEEKLFF
TGTGCCAGCAGCGCGGCAGGGGGCGCAGAAGAAAAACTGTTTTTT
>-|TRBV15|-|TRBJ2-7
CATSRGRGYEQYF
TGTGCCACCAGCAGGGGAAGGGGTTACGAGCAGTACTTC
>TRBD2|TRBV7-7|-|TRBJ2-7
CASSSDRAGGQYF
TGTGCTAGCAGCTCGGACCGGGCGGGGGGGCAGTACTTC
>-|TRBV7-9|-|TRBJ2-5
CASSFRDTQETQYF
TGTGCCAGCAGCTTCAGGGACACTCAAGAGACCCAGTACTTC
>TRBD1|TRBV6-5|once|TRBJ2-4
CASSLDRGIENIQYF
TGTGCCAGCAGTTTGGACAGGGGGATAGAAAACATTCAGTACTTC
>TRBD2|TRBV3-1/TRBV3-2|-|TRBJ2-3
CASSPRLAGGRTQYF
TGTGCCAGCAGCCCCAGACTAGCGGGAGGTCGAACGCAGTATTTT
>TRBD1|TRBV7-2|-|TRBJ2-5
CASSLGTGMETQYF
TGTGCCAGCAGCTTGGGGACAGGGATGGAGACCCAGTACTTC
>-|TRBV19|-|TRBJ1-5
CASSIQSLIANQPQHF
TGTGCCAGTAGTATCCAGAGCCTTATAGCAAATCAGCCCCAGCATTTT
>TRBD2|TRBV7-9|-|TRBJ2-1
CASSLALAGSYNEQFF
TGTGCCAGCAGCTTAGCACTAGCGGGCTCCTACAATGAGCAGTTCTTC
>-|TRBV7-3|-|TRBJ1-1
CASSLEMNTEAFF
TGTGCCAGCAGCCTAGAGATGAACACTGAAGCTTTCTTT
>-|TRBV5-4|-|TRBJ1-1
CASSSGAGAEWTEAFF
TGTGCCAGCAGCAGTGGGGCGGGGGCTGAGTGGACTGAAGCTTTCTTT
>TRBD2|TRBV28|few|TRBJ2-3
CASSAIQTGGDTQYF
TGTGCCAGCAGTGCAATCCAAACGGGGGGGGATACGCAGTATTTT
>-|TRBV7-2|-|TRBJ2-7
CASSLGGGFYEQYF
TGTGCCAGCAGCTTAGGCGGCGGCTTCTACGAGCAGTACTTC